Listed below are T cell receptor beta chains from one sample, sequenced in a study of control samples from healthy donors and cancer patients. Sequenced by immunoSEQ multiplex PCR; TCRdb stores in-frame clones only, minus some. In the table there are about 44,000 clones, 87% of which are singletons. The sample comprised PBMCs. The receptor set was obtained from a woman in her sixties or seventies with lung cancer. CDR3s include the opening cysteine and the closing phenylalanine or tryptophan. The order of the fields is clone size, D gene, J gene, V gene, CDR3 protein, CDR3 DNA. A D gene is named only where the DNA matches it firmly. Rows give clone size only sometimes, using once, few, many, or a class for an expanded clone.

-	TRBD2	TRBJ2-3	TRBV5-6	CASKERLAGGPDTQYF	TGTGCCAGCAAGGAGCGACTAGCGGGAGGGCCAGATACGCAGTATTTT
-	-	TRBJ2-5	TRBV5-1	CASTPSVAEETQYF	TGCGCCAGCACCCCTTCTGTAGCGGAAGAGACCCAGTACTTC
-	-	TRBJ2-2	TRBV9	CASSVDSSGNTGELFF	TGTGCCAGCAGCGTAGATTCCAGCGGGAACACCGGGGAGCTGTTTTTT
-	TRBD1	TRBJ2-7	TRBV7-9	CASSLPVVTGVHEQYF	TGTGCCAGCAGCCTCCCTGTGGTGACAGGGGTGCACGAGCAGTACTTC
-	-	TRBJ2-2	TRBV19	CASSSQRATGELFF	TGTGCCAGTAGTTCACAGCGGGCCACCGGGGAGCTGTTTTTT
-	TRBD1	TRBJ1-2	TRBV3-1/TRBV3-2	CASSRGTGEFGGYTF	TGTGCCAGCAGCCGGGGGACAGGGGAGTTCGGAGGCTACACCTTC
-	TRBD1	TRBJ1-3	TRBV28	CASSHPDREKNTIYF	TGTGCCAGCAGCCATCCTGACAGGGAAAAAAACACCATATATTTT
-	-	TRBJ1-5	TRBV2	CASSELGVSLAQHF	TGTGCCAGCAGTGAACTCGGGGTAAGTCTGGCCCAGCATTTT
-	TRBD1	TRBJ2-7	TRBV6-5	CATSTRGFPYEQYF	TGTGCCACCTCGACCAGGGGGTTTCCCTACGAGCAGTACTTC
-	-	TRBJ1-6	TRBV2	CASTGFRSPLHF	TGTGCCAGCACAGGGTTTCGATCACCCCTCCACTTT
once	-	TRBJ2-7	TRBV4-1	CASSQDRGQGIDEQYF	TGCGCCAGCAGCCAAGATAGAGGGCAGGGTATCGACGAGCAGTACTTC
-	-	TRBJ2-5	TRBV3-1/TRBV3-2	CASSQLPERETQYF	TGTGCCAGCAGCCAATTGCCTGAAAGAGAGACCCAGTACTTC
-	TRBD1	TRBJ1-1	TRBV2	CASSDAGGNTEAFF	TGTGCCAGCAGTGATGCAGGGGGCAACACTGAAGCTTTCTTT
-	-	TRBJ1-5	TRBV15	CATSRGGREGQPQHF	TGTGCCACCAGCAGAGGGGGCAGGGAGGGTCAGCCCCAGCATTTT
-	TRBD2	TRBJ2-1	TRBV5-1	CASSLGLAYDNEQFF	TGCGCCAGCAGCCTAGGACTAGCGTATGACAATGAGCAGTTCTTC
-	-	TRBJ2-4	TRBV28	CASSSSGGGKNIQYF	TGTGCCAGCAGCTCAAGCGGAGGGGGGAAAAACATTCAGTACTTC
-	-	TRBJ1-4	TRBV19	CASMRLYTGTATNEKLFF	TGTGCCAGTATGAGACTCTACACAGGGACGGCAACTAATGAAAAACTGTTTTTT